The present TCR beta chain was sequenced within a study of graft-versus-host responses after intestinal transplantation. Study summary: Grafts were multivisceral, liver-intestinal, or isolated intestinal. Anti-thymocyte globulin served as induction for all recipients, who then took tacrolimus and steroids for approximately three years. Points from the study as a whole: Allografts of patients with graft-donor T cell macrochimerism showed high graft-versus-host to host-versus-graft clone ratios. Detection of GvH clones occurred in recipient marrow, and some had their first appearance in ileum or blood.

Deletions cut 5 bases from V and 2 bases from J, with 13 bases between. CDR3 size: 14 residues. CDR1 SGHTA and CDR2 FQGNSA come from the germline V gene. The assay was immunoSEQ multiplex PCR, and TCRdb's table has in-frame clones only and misses some. The sample shows 40,000 to 55,000 clones, about 88% of them seen only once. This clone has more than one count but fewer than ten. Its antigen is not identified. The input for sequencing was unstimulated CD4+ T cells sorted from spleen or lymph node cells, taken before transplant. The origin of this receptor is a human donor who was the organ donor for an intestinal transplant. The chain links TRBV7-2 to TRBJ2-7; D may be TRBD1 (6 bases). CDR3 region: CASSQGQGPYEQYF. The CDR3 nucleotides read TGTGCCAGCAGCCAAGGGCAGGGGCCCTACGAGCAGTACTTC.